Below are 19 T cell receptor beta chains sequenced from a single sample in a study of cytomegalovirus exposure and HLA in healthy donors. Using immunoSEQ multiplex PCR, the repertoire was profiled, and TCRdb retains in-frame clones only, with some absent. The top ten hold 4% to 4.5% of the sample, which has under 200,000 clones, roughly 91% seen once. The sequencing sample was made of PBMCs. Every receptor here comes from a man aged 18 to 29 in good health and CMV-seropositive.

The chain joins TRBV28 to TRBJ1-1, with D tentatively TRBD1 (6 bases). Germline values: CDR1 MDHEN, CDR2 SYDVKM. The CDR3 has 15 amino acids. The ends were cut back, 3 bases at V and 5 bases at J, with 16 bases in the middle. CDR3 residues: CASSFYRRRGTEAFF. DNA of the CDR3: TGTGCCAGCAGTTTTTATCGACGCAGGGGAACTGAAGCTTTCTTT. Based on the CDR3 plus reference TRBV28 and TRBJ1-1, the full variable domain is DVKVTQSSRYLVKRTGEKVFLECVQDMDHENMFWYRQDPGLGLRLIYFSYDVKMKEKGDIPEGYSVSREKKERFSLILESASTNQTSMYLCASSFYRRRGTEAFFGQGTRLTVV.

The chain combines TRBV7-9 with TRBJ2-4; 8 bases map to TRBD2. The CDR3 is 16 amino acids. Trimming cost V 4 bases and J 7 bases; bases outside gene matches: 12. The germline CDR1 and CDR2 sequences are SEHNR and FQNEAQ (reference sequence). The CDR3 region has the DNA TGTGCCAGCAGCTCACTCCCCGGTCGGGGGGGTAACATTCAGTACTTC. Translation: CASSSLPGRGGNIQYF.

Only a few counts were recorded for this clone. CDR3 protein: CASSFTREPYEQYF. The CDR3 bases are TGTGCCAGCAGCTTCACGCGGGAGCCCTACGAGCAGTACTTC. The V call is TRBV7-8, the J call TRBJ2-7; 7 bases fit TRBD2. The V gene's germline CDR1 is SGHVS and CDR2 FQNEAQ. The trim removed 3 bases at V and 2 bases at J, leaving 4 bases unmatched. CDR3 size: 14 residues.

J is TRBJ2-7 and V is TRBV27; possible D gene TRBD2, 5 bases. There are 13 residues in the CDR3. Germline V gene data show CDR1 as MNHEY and CDR2 as SMNVEV (reference sequence). V lost 2 bases, J lost 3 bases, and 8 bases lay in between. This CDR3 reads CASSLGSVYEQYF. CDR3 sequence (DNA): TGTGCCAGCAGTTTAGGGAGCGTCTACGAGCAGTACTTC.

This chain uses TRBV15 with TRBJ1-1; no reliable D call. The V gene lost 0 bases and the J gene lost 4 bases, with 9 bases spanning the gap. The CDR3 runs to 14 residues. In germline, CDR1 is LNHNV, CDR2 YYDKDF (reference sequence). CDR3 nucleotides: TGTGCCACCAGCAGAGATCGTGGGAGCACTGAAGCTTTCTTT. Protein: CATSRDRGSTEAFF.

This rearrangement joins TRBV15 to TRBJ1-2; D possibly corresponds to TRBD1 (6 bases). CDR1 LNHNV and CDR2 YYDKDF come from the germline V gene (reference sequence). The CDR3 consists of 18 residues. The V end lost 7 bases, the J end lost 4 bases, and 28 bases lay between the germline ends. CDR3 residues: CATNSPHGQYRTAYGYTF. The CDR3 bases are TGTGCCACCAACTCCCCCCACGGACAGTACAGGACCGCCTATGGCTACACCTTC.

The rearrangement links TRBV29-1 to TRBJ2-3; 9 bases align to TRBD2. The CDR3 contains 15 residues. Unmatched junction bases numbered 8, after V lost 4 bases and J lost 3 bases. Germline V gene data show CDR1 as SQVTM and CDR2 as ANQGSEA. The CDR3 sequence is CSVGGSGSGTDTQYF. CDR3 DNA sequence: TGCAGCGTTGGCGGTAGCGGGAGTGGAACAGATACGCAGTATTTT.

The gene calls are TRBV2 and TRBJ2-7, with D possibly TRBD1 on 6 matching bases. Germline loops: CDR1 SNHLY, CDR2 FYNNEI. Trimming pared 6 bases from V and 6 bases from J, leaving 18 bases between. The CDR3 runs 14 residues. The CDR3, as DNA: TGTGCCAGCAGCGTCGGGCTGGACAGTCTCGAGCAGTACTTC. Its translation: CASSVGLDSLEQYF.

This clone was seen a few times. V usage is TRBV7-8 and J usage is TRBJ2-4; perhaps TRBD1 as D (5 bases). Germline V lookup: CDR1 SGHVS, CDR2 FQNEAQ. V lost 5 bases and J 0 bases, leaving 17 bases between the germline ends. This CDR3 spans 17 amino acids. The chain's CDR3 is CASSDLDSNLAKNIQYF. In DNA, the CDR3 is TGTGCCAGCAGCGACCTTGACAGCAACCTAGCCAAAAACATTCAGTACTTC.

The chain couples TRBV29-1 to TRBJ2-5; D is possibly TRBD1 (7 bases). Per the germline V gene, CDR1 is SQVTM and CDR2 is ANQGSEA. The CDR3 covers 16 residues. V dropped 7 bases and J dropped 2 bases, with 23 bases sitting between them. CDR3: CSAAGQKPSKQETQYF. The CDR3 DNA reads TGCAGCGCCGCGGGACAGAAGCCGTCAAAGCAAGAGACCCAGTACTTC.

The chain is built from TRBV6-5 and TRBJ1-1; 8 bases match TRBD1. CDR3 length: 16 residues. Germline CDR1 and CDR2: MNHEY and SVGAGI. The J segment lost 2 bases and the V segment lost 4 bases, leaving 9 bases of the junction unmatched. DNA of the CDR3: TGTGCCAGCAGTTTCCGGGACAGGATGGGAAACACTGAAGCTTTCTTT. Amino acids: CASSFRDRMGNTEAFF.

Concerning this clone itself: In the same sample, other DNA sequences code for this CDR3. The chain combines TRBV5-5 with TRBJ2-6; D is ambiguous. Germline V CDR1 and CDR2: SGHKS, YYEKEE (reference sequence). The CDR3 has 15 amino acids. The V end was cut by 0 bases, the J end by 1 base, with 5 bases between. The CDR3 DNA reads TGTGCCAGCAGCTTGGATTCTTCTGGGGCCAACGTCCTGACTTTC. Protein sequence: CASSLDSSGANVLTF. The full variable domain, in which reference TRBV5-5 and TRBJ2-6 provide the parts outside the CDR3, is DAGVTQSPTHLIKTRGQQVTLRCSPISGHKSVSWYQQVLGQGPQFIFQYYEKEERGRGNFPDRFSARQFPNYSSELNVNALLLGDSALYLCASSLDSSGANVLTFGAGSRLTVL.

This rearrangement joins TRBV19 to TRBJ1-2; D remains ambiguous. Per germline, CDR1 LNHDA and CDR2 SQIVND (reference sequence). The length of the CDR3 is 14 residues. The V end was cut by 4 bases, the J end by 2 bases, with 11 bases between. This chain's CDR3 is CASSSLRGNYGYTF. In DNA, the CDR3 is TGTGCCAGTAGTAGCCTGCGGGGAAACTATGGCTACACCTTC.

A single count supports this clone. The CDR3 loop is CASSQTSGTINEQFF. In DNA, the CDR3 is TGTGCCAGCAGCCAGACTAGCGGTACGATCAATGAGCAGTTCTTC. The chain carries TRBV5-4 and TRBJ2-1, with TRBD2 identical over 9 bases. The V segment lost 4 bases and the J segment 6 bases; nucleotides outside the gene matches: 8. Germline CDR1 and CDR2: SGHNT and YYREEE (reference sequence). CDR3 length: 15 amino acids. The full variable domain, with the rest looked up from reference TRBV5-4 and TRBJ2-1, is ETGVTQSPTHLIKTRGQQVTLRCSSQSGHNTVSWYQQALGQGPQFIFQYYREEENGRGNFPPRFSGLQFPNYSSELNVNALELDDSALYLCASSQTSGTINEQFFGPGTRLTVL.

J is TRBJ1-1 and V is TRBV6-1; 7 bases are a match to TRBD1. This CDR3 region has 15 residues. Trimming cost V 4 bases and J 4 bases; bases outside gene matches: 9. Germline V CDR1 and CDR2: MNHNS, SASEGT. CDR3 sequence: CASSVETGVPTEAFF. The CDR3, as DNA: TGTGCCAGCAGTGTAGAAACAGGGGTCCCCACTGAAGCTTTCTTT.

The chain has TRBV25-1 and TRBJ1-5; 9 bases are shared with TRBD1. After removal of 3 bases from V and 6 bases from J, the junction contained 3 bases not matched to a gene. The CDR3 sequence is 14 residues long. Germline CDR1 is MGHDK and CDR2 is SYGVNS. Here the CDR3 reads CASSDTGGGQPQHF. The CDR3 DNA reads as TGTGCCAGCAGTGATACAGGGGGCGGTCAGCCCCAGCATTTT.

The chain has TRBV6-1 and TRBJ2-3; 9 nucleotides line up with TRBD2. From germline, CDR1 is MNHNS and CDR2 SASEGT. V lost 6 bases to trimming and J lost 6 bases; unmatched junction nucleotides: 4. The CDR3 is made up of 13 amino acids. In nucleotides, the CDR3 is TGTGCCAGCAGATTTGCGGGAGGGGATACGCAGTATTTT. Its protein is CASRFAGGDTQYF.

V and J are TRBV2 and TRBJ1-1; D perhaps matches TRBD1 (6 bases). The CDR3 is made up of 18 amino acids. Trimming shortened V by 0 bases and J by 6 bases, and 23 bases separated the two germline ends. From germline, CDR1 is SNHLY and CDR2 FYNNEI. CDR3: CASSEARPLTGSRAEAFF. CDR3 DNA sequence: TGTGCCAGCAGTGAAGCGCGTCCTCTGACAGGCTCTCGGGCTGAAGCTTTCTTT.

Only one count was recorded for this clone. The rearrangement uses TRBV11-3 and TRBJ2-1; D may be TRBD2 (6 bases). This CDR3 spans 14 amino acids. Germline lookup yields CDR1 SGHNT and CDR2 YENEEA. V lost 5 bases to trimming and J lost 10 bases, with 18 bases between them. In DNA, the CDR3 is TGTGCCAGCAGCCCGGGACTTCCTTTGGGGGAGCAGTTCTTC. It specifies CASSPGLPLGEQFF.